The T cell receptor beta chain under discussion was sequenced for a study of beta chain features in type 1 diabetes. Study in general: Cell yields, gender and age were comparable in patients and healthy donors. Study-wide results and limits: Insertion counts at VDJ junctions were lower in type 1 diabetes patients, who also showed more deletions there.

This clone turned up a few times. The antigen remains unidentified. Germline V CDR1 and CDR2: ENHRY, SYGVKD. Trimming shortened V by 3 bases and J by 4 bases, and 13 bases separated the two germline ends. CDR3 size: 15 residues. The authors reverse transcribed all of the isolated RNA, so sequencing captured expressed TCRB transcripts. Naive, central memory and regulatory T cell samples came to a mean of approximately 4 million reads. Profiled with immunoSEQ multiplex PCR; TCRdb holds only in-frame clones, not every one. The sample has about 470,000 clones, approximately 30% seen once. The chain recombines TRBV10-3 with TRBJ1-5; D ambiguous. The receptor comes from a man between 18 and 29 years old in good health. Input material: naive CD4+ T cells from blood. The CDR3 bases are TGTGCCATCAGTGAAGAACAGAACTCGAATCAGCCCCAGCATTTT. Translation gives CAISEEQNSNQPQHF.